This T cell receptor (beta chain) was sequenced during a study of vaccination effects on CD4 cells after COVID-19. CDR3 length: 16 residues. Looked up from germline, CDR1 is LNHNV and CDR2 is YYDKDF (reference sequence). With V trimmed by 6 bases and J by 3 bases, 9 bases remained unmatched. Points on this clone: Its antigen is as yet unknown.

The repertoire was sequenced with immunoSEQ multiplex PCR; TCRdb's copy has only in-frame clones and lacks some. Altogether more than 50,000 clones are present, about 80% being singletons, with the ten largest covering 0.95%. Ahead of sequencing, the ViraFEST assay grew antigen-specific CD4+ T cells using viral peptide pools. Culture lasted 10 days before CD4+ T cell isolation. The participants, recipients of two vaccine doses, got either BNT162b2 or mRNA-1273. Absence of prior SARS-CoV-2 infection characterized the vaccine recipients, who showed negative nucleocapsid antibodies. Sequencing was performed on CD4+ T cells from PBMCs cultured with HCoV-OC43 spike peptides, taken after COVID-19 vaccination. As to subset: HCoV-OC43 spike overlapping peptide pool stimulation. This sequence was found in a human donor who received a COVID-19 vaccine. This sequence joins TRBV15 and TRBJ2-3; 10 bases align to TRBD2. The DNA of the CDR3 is TGTGCCACCAGTACCGGGACTAGCGTTTTAACAGATACGCAGTATTTT. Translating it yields CATSTGTSVLTDTQYF.